The clone carrying this T cell receptor (beta chain) was observed many times. Its antigen is not identified. This specimen belongs to a study of CD8 T cells in ankylosing spondylitis. Study-level results: A TCR beta motif of seven or eight highly homologous variants appeared characteristic of ankylosing spondylitis blood. Some motif variants were previously reported in reactive arthritis synovial fluid and blood.

This CDR3 is 13 amino acids long. Losses at the gene ends were 6 bases for V and 0 bases for J; bases not matched to a gene: 4. The germline CDR1 and CDR2 sequences are DFQATT and SNEGSKA (reference sequence). As the method for making TCR beta libraries, quantitative 5'-RACE with molecular barcodes was used. TCRdb reprocessed the 5' RACE reads via MiXCR and lists one record per CDR3 protein. The sample lists 200,000 to 250,000 distinct CDR3 sequences; roughly 25% were seen once. The source of this sequence is a male donor with ankylosing spondylitis or in good health (not recorded which). The sequencing input was blood, either unsorted or a sorted T cell fraction (not recorded which). V usage is TRBV20-1 and J usage is TRBJ2-7, with 8 bases fitting TRBD1. For the CDR3, the DNA is TGCAGTGCCAAGGGACAGGTCTCCTACGAGCAGTACTTC. Encoded protein: CSAKGQVSYEQYF.